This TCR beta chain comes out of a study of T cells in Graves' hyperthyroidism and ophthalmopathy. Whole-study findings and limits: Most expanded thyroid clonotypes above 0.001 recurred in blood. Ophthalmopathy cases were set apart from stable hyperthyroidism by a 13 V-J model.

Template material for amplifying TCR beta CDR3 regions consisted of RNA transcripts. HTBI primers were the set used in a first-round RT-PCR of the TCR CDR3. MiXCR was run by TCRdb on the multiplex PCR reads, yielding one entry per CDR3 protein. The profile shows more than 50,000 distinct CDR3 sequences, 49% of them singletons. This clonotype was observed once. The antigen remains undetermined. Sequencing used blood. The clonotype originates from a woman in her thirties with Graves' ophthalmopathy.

CDR3 sequence (DNA): TGTGCCATCAGTGCCAGGGACACAGAGACCCAGTACTTC. Translating it yields CAISARDTETQYF. The chain employs TRBV10-3 and TRBJ2-5, with D perhaps TRBD1 (6 bases). V dropped 4 bases and J dropped 4 bases, with 10 bases sitting between them. Germline assignment: CDR1 ENHRY and CDR2 SYGVKD. This CDR3 has 13 residues.